This TCR beta chain was documented in a study of CD8 T cells in Susac syndrome. Findings and caveats of the study: An acknowledgment was made by the study that its TCR sequencing and HLA analysis involved relatively few individuals.

RNA in amounts of about 0.45 to 1 ug was reverse transcribed with random hexamers. The CDR3 of TCR beta was amplified by immunoSEQ multiplex PCR across 54 Vbeta and 13 Jbeta. TCRdb reprocessed the immunoSEQ multiplex PCR reads via MiXCR and lists one record per CDR3 protein. Of roughly 130,000 distinct CDR3 sequences listed, about 94% were seen once; the top ten hold 0.095% to 0.15%. About this clonotype itself: Its antigen is currently unknown.

Germline values: CDR1 MNHNY, CDR2 SVGAGI (reference sequence). V lost 6 bases and J lost 8, with 13 bases in between. The CDR3 covers 12 residues. TCR beta sequences were obtained from blood CD8+ and CD4+ T cells. Control patients had untreated stable or active relapsing-remitting multiple sclerosis by revised McDonald criteria. The V and J genes are TRBV6-6 and TRBJ1-1; possible D gene TRBD1, 5 bases. The TCR comes from a human donor with multiple sclerosis. Sample: CD4+ T cells from PBMCs. CDR3 bases: TGTGCCAGCAGACCTGACAGACGAGAAGCTTTCTTT. Amino acid sequence: CASRPDRREAFF.